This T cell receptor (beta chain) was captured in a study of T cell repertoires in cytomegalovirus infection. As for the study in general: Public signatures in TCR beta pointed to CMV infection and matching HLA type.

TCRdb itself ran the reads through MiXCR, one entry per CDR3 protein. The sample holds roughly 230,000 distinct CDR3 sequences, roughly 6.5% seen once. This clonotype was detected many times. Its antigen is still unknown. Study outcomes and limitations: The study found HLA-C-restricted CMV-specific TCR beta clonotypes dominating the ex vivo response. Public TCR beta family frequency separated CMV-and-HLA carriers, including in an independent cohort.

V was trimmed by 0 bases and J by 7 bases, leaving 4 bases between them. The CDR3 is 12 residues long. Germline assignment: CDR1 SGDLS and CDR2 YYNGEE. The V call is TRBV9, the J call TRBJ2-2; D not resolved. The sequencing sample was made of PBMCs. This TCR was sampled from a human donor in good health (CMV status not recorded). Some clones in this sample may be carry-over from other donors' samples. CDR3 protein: CASSVDVGELFF. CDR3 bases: TGTGCCAGCAGCGTAGACGTCGGGGAGCTGTTTTTT.